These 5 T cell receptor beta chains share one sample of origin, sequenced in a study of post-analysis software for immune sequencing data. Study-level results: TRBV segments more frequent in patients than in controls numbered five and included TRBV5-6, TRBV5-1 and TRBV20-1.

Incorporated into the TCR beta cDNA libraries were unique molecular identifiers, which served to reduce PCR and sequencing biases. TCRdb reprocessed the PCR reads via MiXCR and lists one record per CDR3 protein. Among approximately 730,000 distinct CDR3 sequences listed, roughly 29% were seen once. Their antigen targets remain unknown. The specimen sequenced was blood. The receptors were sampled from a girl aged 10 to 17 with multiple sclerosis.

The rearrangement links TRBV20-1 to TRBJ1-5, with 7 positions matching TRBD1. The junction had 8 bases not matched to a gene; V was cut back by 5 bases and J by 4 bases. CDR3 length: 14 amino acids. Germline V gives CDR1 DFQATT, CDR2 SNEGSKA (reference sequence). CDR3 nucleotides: TGCAGTGCTCCCCAGGACAGGAATAATCAGCCCCAGCATTTT. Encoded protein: CSAPQDRNNQPQHF.

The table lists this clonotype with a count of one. CDR3 nucleotides: TGTGCCAGCAGCCAAGTGGTAGCGGGGGTGCCCAGAAACATTCAGTACTTC. It specifies CASSQVVAGVPRNIQYF. The gene calls are TRBV4-2 and TRBJ2-4, with 9 bases matching TRBD2. V was clipped by 1 base and J by 6 bases; unmatched bases: 10. Germline values: CDR1 LGHNA, CDR2 YNFKEQ. The CDR3 is 17 amino acids.

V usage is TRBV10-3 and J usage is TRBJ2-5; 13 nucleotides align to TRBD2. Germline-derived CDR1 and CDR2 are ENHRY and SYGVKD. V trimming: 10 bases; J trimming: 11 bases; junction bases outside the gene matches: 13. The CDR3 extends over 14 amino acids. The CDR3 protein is CATNDGTSGICQYF. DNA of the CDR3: TGTGCCACCAATGACGGGACTAGCGGGATATGTCAGTACTTC.

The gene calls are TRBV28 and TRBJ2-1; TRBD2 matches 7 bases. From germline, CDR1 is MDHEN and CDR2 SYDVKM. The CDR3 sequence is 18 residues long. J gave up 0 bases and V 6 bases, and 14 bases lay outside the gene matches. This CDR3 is CASSSAGVPVNSYNEQFF. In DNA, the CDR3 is TGTGCCAGCAGCTCTGCGGGAGTTCCCGTGAACTCCTACAATGAGCAGTTCTTC. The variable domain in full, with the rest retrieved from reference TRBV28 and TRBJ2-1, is DVKVTQSSRYLVKRTGEKVFLECVQDMDHENMFWYRQDPGLGLRLIYFSYDVKMKEKGDIPEGYSVSREKKERFSLILESASTNQTSMYLCASSSAGVPVNSYNEQFFGPGTRLTVL.

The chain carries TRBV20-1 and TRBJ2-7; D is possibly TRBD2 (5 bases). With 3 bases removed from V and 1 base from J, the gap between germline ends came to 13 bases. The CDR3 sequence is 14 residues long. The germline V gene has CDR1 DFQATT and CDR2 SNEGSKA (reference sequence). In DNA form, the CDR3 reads TGCAGTGCTAGGGGTTCGACTAATTCCTACGAGCAGTACTTC. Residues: CSARGSTNSYEQYF.